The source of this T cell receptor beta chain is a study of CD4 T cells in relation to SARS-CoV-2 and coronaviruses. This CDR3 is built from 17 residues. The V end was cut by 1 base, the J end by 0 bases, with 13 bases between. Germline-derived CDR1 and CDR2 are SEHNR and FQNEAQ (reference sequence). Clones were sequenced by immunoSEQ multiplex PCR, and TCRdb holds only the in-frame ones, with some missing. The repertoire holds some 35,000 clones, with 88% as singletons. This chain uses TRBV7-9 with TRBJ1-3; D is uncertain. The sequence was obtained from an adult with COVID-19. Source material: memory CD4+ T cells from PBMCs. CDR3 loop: CASSLDRLPGSGNTIYF. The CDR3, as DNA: TGTGCCAGCAGCTTAGATCGGTTGCCCGGCTCTGGAAACACCATATATTTT.